This entry lists 5 T cell receptor beta chains sequenced from one sample in a study of beta chain features in type 1 diabetes. Reverse transcription of all isolated RNA meant that expressed TCRB transcripts were sequenced. The assay was immunoSEQ multiplex PCR, and TCRdb's table has in-frame clones only and misses some. The sample lists some 400,000 clones; about 15% were seen once. Sequencing input: naive CD4+ T cells from blood. These receptors were obtained from a woman aged 18-29 years in good health.

The chain recombines TRBV7-9 with TRBJ2-5; possible D gene TRBD2, 6 bases. The CDR3 loop spans 14 amino acids. The V and J ends lost 7 bases and 4 bases respectively, with 16 bases between them. Germline V lookup: CDR1 SEHNR, CDR2 FQNEAQ (reference sequence). The CDR3 DNA follows: TGTGCCAGCACAAGGCATGGGGGAGGAGAGACCCAGTACTTC. Translation: CASTRHGGGETQYF.

The chain has TRBV5-1 and TRBJ2-5, with 12 bases identical to TRBD2. The CDR3 runs 16 residues. In germline, CDR1 is SGHRS, CDR2 YFSETQ. Trimming took 4 bases from V and 1 from J; bases not matched to a gene: 5. The CDR3 DNA reads TGCGCCAGCAGCCCCGGACTAGCGGGGACCCAAGAGACCCAGTACTTC. Translating gives CASSPGLAGTQETQYF.

This clone turned up a few times. This rearrangement joins TRBV30 to TRBJ2-7; 14 bases are a match to TRBD2. CDR1 is GTSNPN, CDR2 SVGIG, per germline (reference sequence). The CDR3 loop spans 16 amino acids. The V and J ends lost 3 bases and 2 bases, in that order; junction bases with no gene match: 6. CDR3 coding DNA: TGTGCCTGGAGGGGGACTAGCGGGAGAACAGCCTACGAGCAGTACTTC. This gives the protein CAWRGTSGRTAYEQYF.

The gene calls are TRBV15 and TRBJ2-5; a possible D gene is TRBD1 (5 bases). The CDR3 is 15 residues long. V was shortened by 0 bases and J by 5 bases, with 13 bases between the two germline ends. The germline gives CDR1 LNHNV, CDR2 YYDKDF (reference sequence). The chain's CDR3 is CATSRDPSNRETQYF. DNA of the CDR3: TGTGCCACCAGCAGAGACCCTTCGAACAGGGAGACCCAGTACTTC. The full variable domain, completed using reference TRBV15 and TRBJ2-5, is DAMVIQNPRYQVTQFGKPVTLSCSQTLNHNVMYWYQQKSSQAPKLLFHYYDKDFNNEADTPDNFQSRRPNTSFCFLDIRSPGLGDTAMYLCATSRDPSNRETQYFGPGTRLLVL.

This clone showed up just a few times. The rearrangement joins TRBV7-2 to TRBJ2-7, with 7 bases identical to TRBD1. CDR3 size: 15 residues. V shed 4 bases and J 0 bases; nucleotides not matched to a gene: 6. Germline CDR1 reads SGHTA; CDR2 reads FQGNSA. The CDR3 region has the DNA TGTGCCAGCAGCTCCGACAGGGCCGTCTCCTACGAGCAGTACTTC. Its translation is CASSSDRAVSYEQYF.